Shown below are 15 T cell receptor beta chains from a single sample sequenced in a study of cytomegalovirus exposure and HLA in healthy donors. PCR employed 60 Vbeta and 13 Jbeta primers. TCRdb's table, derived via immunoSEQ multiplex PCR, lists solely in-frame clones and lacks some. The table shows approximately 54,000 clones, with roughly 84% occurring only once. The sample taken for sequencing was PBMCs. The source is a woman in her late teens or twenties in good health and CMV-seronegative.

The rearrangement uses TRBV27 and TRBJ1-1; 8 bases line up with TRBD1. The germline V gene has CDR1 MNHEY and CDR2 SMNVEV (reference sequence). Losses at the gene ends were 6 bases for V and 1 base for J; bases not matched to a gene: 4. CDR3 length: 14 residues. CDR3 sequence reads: CASSLDRGNTEAFF. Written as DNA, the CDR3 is TGTGCCAGCAGCTTAGACAGGGGGAACACTGAAGCTTTCTTT.

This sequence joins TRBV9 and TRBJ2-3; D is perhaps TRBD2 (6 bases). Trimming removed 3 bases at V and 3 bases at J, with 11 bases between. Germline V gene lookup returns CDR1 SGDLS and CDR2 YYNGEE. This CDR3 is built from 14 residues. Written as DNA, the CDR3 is TGTGCCAGCAGCGCGCGACTAGTTACAGATACGCAGTATTTT. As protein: CASSARLVTDTQYF.

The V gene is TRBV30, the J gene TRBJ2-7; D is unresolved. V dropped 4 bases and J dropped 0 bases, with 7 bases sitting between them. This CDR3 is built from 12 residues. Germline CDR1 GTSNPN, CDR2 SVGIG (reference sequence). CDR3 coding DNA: TGTGCCTGGACAAGGAGCTCCTACGAGCAGTACTTC. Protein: CAWTRSSYEQYF.

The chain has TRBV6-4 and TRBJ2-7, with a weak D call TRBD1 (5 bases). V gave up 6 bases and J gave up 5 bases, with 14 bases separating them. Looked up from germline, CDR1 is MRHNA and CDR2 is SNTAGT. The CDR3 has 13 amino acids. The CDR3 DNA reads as TGTGCCAGCAGCTCCCGGGCAGGGAACGAGCAGTACTTC. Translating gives CASSSRAGNEQYF.

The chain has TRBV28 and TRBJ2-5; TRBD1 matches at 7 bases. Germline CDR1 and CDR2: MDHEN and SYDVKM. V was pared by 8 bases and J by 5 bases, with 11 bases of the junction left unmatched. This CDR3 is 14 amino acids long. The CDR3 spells CASPRQGFKETQYF. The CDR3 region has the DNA TGTGCCAGCCCGCGACAGGGTTTCAAGGAGACCCAGTACTTC.

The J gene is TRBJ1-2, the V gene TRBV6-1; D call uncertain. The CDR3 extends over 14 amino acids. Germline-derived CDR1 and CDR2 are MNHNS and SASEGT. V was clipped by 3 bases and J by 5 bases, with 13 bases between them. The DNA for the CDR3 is TGTGCCAGCAGTGAGACCAGCGGAAGATATGGCTACACCTTC. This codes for CASSETSGRYGYTF.

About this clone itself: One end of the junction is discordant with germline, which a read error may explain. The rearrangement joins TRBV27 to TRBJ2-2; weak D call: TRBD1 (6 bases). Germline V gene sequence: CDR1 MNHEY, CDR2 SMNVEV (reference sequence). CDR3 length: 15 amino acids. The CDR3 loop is CASAFPGVNTRELFF. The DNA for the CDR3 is TGTGCCAGCGCGTTCCCAGGGGTTAACACCAGGGAGCTGTTTTTT.

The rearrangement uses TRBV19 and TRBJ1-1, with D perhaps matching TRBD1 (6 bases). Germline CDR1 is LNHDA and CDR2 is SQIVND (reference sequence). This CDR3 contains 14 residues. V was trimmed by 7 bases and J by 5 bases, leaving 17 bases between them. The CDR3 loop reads CASTLNRERTEAFF. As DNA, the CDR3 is TGTGCCAGTACCCTAAACAGGGAGAGGACTGAAGCTTTCTTT.

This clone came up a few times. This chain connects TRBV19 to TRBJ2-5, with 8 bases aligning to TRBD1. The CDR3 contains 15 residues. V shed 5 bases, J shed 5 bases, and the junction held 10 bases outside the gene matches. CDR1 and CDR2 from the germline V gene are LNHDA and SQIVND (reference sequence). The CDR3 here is CASSAQGAGFETQYF. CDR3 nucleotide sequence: TGTGCCAGTAGTGCCCAGGGGGCCGGTTTCGAGACCCAGTACTTC.

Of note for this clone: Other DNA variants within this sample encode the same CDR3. The CDR3 is CASSPRDRSYSYEQYF. CDR3 in DNA: TGTGCCAGCAGCCCCCGGGACAGATCTTACTCCTACGAGCAGTACTTC. The genes are TRBV27 and TRBJ2-7; 7 bases align to TRBD1. The CDR3 sequence is 16 residues long. The junction had 11 bases not matched to a gene; V was cut back by 6 bases and J by 0 bases. Per the germline V gene, CDR1 is MNHEY and CDR2 is SMNVEV (reference sequence).

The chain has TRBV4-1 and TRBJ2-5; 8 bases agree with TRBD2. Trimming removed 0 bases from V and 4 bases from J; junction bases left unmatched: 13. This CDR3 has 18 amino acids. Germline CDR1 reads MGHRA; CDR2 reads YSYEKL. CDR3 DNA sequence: TGCGCCAGCAGCCAAGATCGTGGACGGGGCGGGAGGCTAGAGACCCAGTACTTC. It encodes CASSQDRGRGGRLETQYF.

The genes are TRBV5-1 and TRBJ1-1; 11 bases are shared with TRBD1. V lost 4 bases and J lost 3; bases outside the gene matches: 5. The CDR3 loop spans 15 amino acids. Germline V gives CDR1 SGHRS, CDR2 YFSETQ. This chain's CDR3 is CASSLGQGGYTEAFF. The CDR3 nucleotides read TGCGCCAGCAGCCTGGGACAGGGGGGATACACTGAAGCTTTCTTT. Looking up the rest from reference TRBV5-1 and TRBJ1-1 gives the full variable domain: KAGVTQTPRYLIKTRGQQVTLSCSPISGHRSVSWYQQTPGQGLQFLFEYFSETQRNKGNFPGRFSGRQFSNSRSEMNVSTLELGDSALYLCASSLGQGGYTEAFFGQGTRLTVV.

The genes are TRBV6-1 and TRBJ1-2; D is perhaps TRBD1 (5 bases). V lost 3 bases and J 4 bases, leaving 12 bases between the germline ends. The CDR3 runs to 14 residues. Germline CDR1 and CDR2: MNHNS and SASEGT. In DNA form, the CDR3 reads TGTGCCAGCAGTGAGAGCACGGGGGTCTATGGCTACACCTTC. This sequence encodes CASSESTGVYGYTF.

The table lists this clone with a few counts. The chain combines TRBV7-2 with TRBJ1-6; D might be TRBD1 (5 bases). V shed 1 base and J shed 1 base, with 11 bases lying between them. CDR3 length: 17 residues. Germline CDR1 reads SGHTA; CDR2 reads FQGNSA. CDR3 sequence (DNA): TGTGCCAGCAGCTTAGAAGGGGCGGGGTCCTATAATTCACCCCTCCACTTT. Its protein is CASSLEGAGSYNSPLHF.

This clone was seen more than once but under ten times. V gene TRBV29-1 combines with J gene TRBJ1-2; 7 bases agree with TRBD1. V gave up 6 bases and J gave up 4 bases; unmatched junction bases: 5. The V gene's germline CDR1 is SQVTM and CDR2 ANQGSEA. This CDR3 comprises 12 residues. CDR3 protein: CSVGDSPYGYTF. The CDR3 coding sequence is TGCAGCGTCGGGGACAGCCCCTATGGCTACACCTTC.